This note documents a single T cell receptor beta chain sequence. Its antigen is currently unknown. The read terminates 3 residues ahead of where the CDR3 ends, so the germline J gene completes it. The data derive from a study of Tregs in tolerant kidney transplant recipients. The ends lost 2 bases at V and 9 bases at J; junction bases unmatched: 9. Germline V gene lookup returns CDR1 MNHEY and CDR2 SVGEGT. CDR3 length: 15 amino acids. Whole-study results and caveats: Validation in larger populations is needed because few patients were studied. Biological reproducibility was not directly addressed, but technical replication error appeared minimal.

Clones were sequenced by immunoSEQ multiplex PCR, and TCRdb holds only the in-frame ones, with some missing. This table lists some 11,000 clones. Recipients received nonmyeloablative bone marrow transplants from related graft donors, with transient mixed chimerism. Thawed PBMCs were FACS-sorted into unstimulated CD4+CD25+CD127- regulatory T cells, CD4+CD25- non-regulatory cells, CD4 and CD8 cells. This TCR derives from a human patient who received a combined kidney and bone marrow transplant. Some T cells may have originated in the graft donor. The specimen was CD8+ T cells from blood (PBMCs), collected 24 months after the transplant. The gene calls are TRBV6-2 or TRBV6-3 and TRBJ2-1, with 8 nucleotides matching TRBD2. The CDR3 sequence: CASSYLERETAEQFF. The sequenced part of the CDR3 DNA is TGTGCCAGCAGTTACCTGGAGCGGGAGACCGCTGAG.